One and the same sample provided the 27 T cell receptor beta chains below, sequenced in a study of T-cell memory formation after mild COVID-19. TCRdb analysed the 5' RACE reads with MiXCR anew, one entry per CDR3 protein. The data show about 440,000 distinct CDR3 sequences, with about 19% seen just once and 7.5% to 10% held by the top ten. Source material: PBMCs or a T cell subset sorted from them (not recorded which). Receptors originate from an adult woman who had mild COVID-19 (a few samples of this study predate the infection). Cell type and time point are not known.

V usage is TRBV7-6 and J usage is TRBJ2-3; D may match TRBD1 or TRBD2 (5 bases each). The ends were cut back, 0 bases at V and 8 bases at J, with 9 bases in the middle. Germline values: CDR1 SGHVS, CDR2 FNYEAQ. This CDR3 has 13 residues. Here the CDR3 reads CASSLASGGTQYF. CDR3 DNA: TGTGCCAGCAGCTTAGCGTCTGGGGGTACGCAGTATTTT.

The gene calls are TRBV20-1 and TRBJ1-4; a possible D gene is TRBD1 (5 bases). The CDR3 totals 13 residues. With 0 bases removed from V and 11 bases from J, the gap between germline ends came to 13 bases. In germline, CDR1 is DFQATT, CDR2 SNEGSKA (reference sequence). Here the CDR3 DNA reads TGCAGTGCTAGAGATACAGGTTCGGGGAAACTGTTTTTT. This translates into CSARDTGSGKLFF.

This clonotype occurred a few times. Compared with germline, one end of the junction differs, possibly owing to a read error. The CDR3 sequence is CASSRVGKMFF. The CDR3 DNA reads as TGTGCCAGCAGCCGAGTGGGAAAAATGTTTTTT. The chain recombines TRBV3-1 with TRBJ1-4; D call uncertain. CDR1 is LGHDT, CDR2 YNNKEL, per germline (reference sequence). The CDR3 spans 11 residues.

This clonotype was found a few times. The chain links TRBV6-1 to TRBJ2-1; TRBD2 matches at 13 bases. V shed 2 bases and J 9 bases; nucleotides not matched to a gene: 4. The CDR3 is 15 amino acids. Germline V lookup: CDR1 MNHNS, CDR2 SASEGT. CDR3 sequence (DNA): TGTGCCAGCAGTGAACCCGGACTAGCGGGAGTTGAGCAGTTCTTC. Encoded protein: CASSEPGLAGVEQFF.

The V and J genes are TRBV7-3 and TRBJ1-2; 8 bases fit TRBD1. Germline CDR1 reads SGHTA; CDR2 reads FQGTGA. This CDR3 comprises 16 residues. V was pared by 2 bases and J by 4 bases, with 9 bases of the junction left unmatched. The CDR3 here is CASSLGRPGTGYGYTF. CDR3 DNA sequence: TGTGCCAGCAGCTTAGGGCGCCCCGGGACAGGCTATGGCTACACCTTC. Variable domain in full (rest from reference TRBV7-3 and TRBJ1-2): GAGVSQTPSNKVTEKGKYVELRCDPISGHTALYWYRQSLGQGPEFLIYFQGTGAADDSGLPNDRFFAVRPEGSVSTLKIQRTERGDSAVYLCASSLGRPGTGYGYTFGSGTRLTVV.

The chain is built from TRBV7-6 and TRBJ1-3; TRBD1 is a possible D gene (5 bases). CDR1 and CDR2 from the germline V gene are SGHVS and FNYEAQ. V was pared by 8 bases and J by 0 bases, with 8 bases between. The CDR3 sequence is 13 residues long. The CDR3 sequence: CASGAGSGNTIYF. The DNA for the CDR3 is TGTGCCAGCGGGGCTGGCTCTGGAAACACCATATATTTT.

The V and J genes are TRBV3-1 and TRBJ2-2; D may be TRBD2 (6 bases). Germline CDR1 and CDR2: LGHDT and YNNKEL (reference sequence). V was pared by 4 bases and J by 7 bases, with 13 bases between. The CDR3 is 14 residues long. In DNA, the CDR3 is TGTGCCAGCAGCCTCACAACTAGCAGCGGGGAGCTGTTTTTT. Translation: CASSLTTSSGELFF. The full variable domain, in which reference TRBV3-1 and TRBJ2-2 provide the parts outside the CDR3, is DTAVSQTPKYLVTQMGNDKSIKCEQNLGHDTMYWYKQDSKKFLKIMFSYNNKELIINETVPNRFSPKSPDKAHLNLHINSLELGDSAVYFCASSLTTSSGELFFGEGSRLTVL.

This clonotype has more than one count but fewer than ten. CDR3: CASSLDGTTGNTIYF. The DNA of the CDR3 is TGTGCCAGCAGCTTAGACGGGACAACTGGAAACACCATATATTTT. V and J are TRBV7-2 and TRBJ1-3; possibly TRBD1 for D (6 bases). The germline gives CDR1 SGHTA, CDR2 FQGNSA. CDR3 length: 15 residues. Trimming cost V 1 base and J 2 bases, with 9 bases left between them. The complete variable domain, with remaining parts taken from reference TRBV7-2 and TRBJ1-3, reads GAGVSQSPSNKVTEKGKDVELRCDPISGHTALYWYRQSLGQGLEFLIYFQGNSAPDKSGLPSDRFSAERTGGSVSTLTIQRTQQEDSAVYLCASSLDGTTGNTIYFGEGSWLTVV.

The chain employs TRBV4-2 and TRBJ2-7; 8 nucleotides agree with TRBD2. The CDR3 extends over 15 amino acids. Germline CDR1 LGHNA, CDR2 YNFKEQ. J was trimmed by 2 bases and V by 3 bases; bases with no gene match: 6. The CDR3 protein is CASSQGVSGAYEQYF. CDR3 bases: TGTGCCAGCAGCCAGGGGGTTAGCGGGGCCTACGAGCAGTACTTC.

This clonotype was recorded many times. The chain has TRBV24-1 and TRBJ2-3, with TRBD2 identical over 8 bases. This CDR3 is 17 amino acids long. Germline V CDR1 and CDR2: KGHDR, SFDVKD. V trimming: 2 bases; J trimming: 0 bases; junction bases outside the gene matches: 6. This CDR3 reads CATSDSGGGPSTDTQYF. In nucleotides, the CDR3 is TGTGCCACCAGTGATTCTGGCGGGGGGCCTAGCACAGATACGCAGTATTTT.

In its sample, this clonotype was seen many times. This rearrangement joins TRBV20-1 to TRBJ1-2; D remains ambiguous. Trimming left V 3 bases short and J 3 bases short, with 20 bases between. The CDR3 spans 16 residues. Germline assignment: CDR1 DFQATT and CDR2 SNEGSKA (reference sequence). Here the CDR3 reads CSASPLHGPSDYGYTF. As DNA, the CDR3 is TGCAGTGCTAGTCCCCTACACGGGCCAAGTGACTATGGCTACACCTTC.

A few counts support this clonotype. The chain is built from TRBV20-1 and TRBJ2-5, with TRBD2 matching 7 bases. The ends lost 3 bases at V and 3 bases at J; junction bases unmatched: 16. The V gene's germline CDR1 is DFQATT and CDR2 SNEGSKA (reference sequence). The CDR3 has 17 residues. The CDR3 DNA reads TGCAGTGCTAGGGGGACTATGAGGGACTTTGACGAAGAGACCCAGTACTTC. Translation: CSARGTMRDFDEETQYF.

This clonotype was recorded once. J is TRBJ1-2 and V is TRBV29-1; D not resolved. V gave up 3 bases and J gave up 0 bases, with 8 bases separating them. The CDR3 sequence is 13 residues long. Per the germline V gene, CDR1 is SQVTM and CDR2 is ANQGSEA. The CDR3 sequence is CSVELVPNYGYTF. The DNA of the CDR3 is TGCAGCGTTGAGCTAGTTCCTAACTATGGCTACACCTTC.

In its sample, this clonotype was seen many times. V gene TRBV14 combines with J gene TRBJ2-4; 7 bases line up with TRBD2. The germline V gene has CDR1 SGHDN and CDR2 FVKESK. Trimming cost V 3 bases and J 6 bases; bases outside gene matches: 8. The CDR3 has 15 residues. CDR3 loop: CASSHPTSFGNIQYF. In nucleotides, the CDR3 is TGTGCCAGCAGCCACCCGACTAGCTTCGGAAACATTCAGTACTTC. Based on the CDR3 plus reference TRBV14 and TRBJ2-4, the full variable domain is EAGVTQFPSHSVIEKGQTVTLRCDPISGHDNLYWYRRVMGKEIKFLLHFVKESKQDESGMPNNRFLAERTGGTYSTLKVQPAELEDSGVYFCASSHPTSFGNIQYFGAGTRLSVL.

The chain employs TRBV4-1 and TRBJ1-5; D possibly corresponds to TRBD1 (6 bases). Germline V lookup: CDR1 MGHRA, CDR2 YSYEKL. The V gene lost 2 bases and the J gene lost 5 bases, with 13 bases spanning the gap. The length of the CDR3 is 15 residues. DNA for the CDR3: TGCGCCAGCAGCCAATCGCTGGGGGCGGATCAGCCCCAGCATTTT. Encoded protein: CASSQSLGADQPQHF.

This clonotype occurred many times. The chain employs TRBV5-1 and TRBJ1-1; a possible D gene is TRBD1 (6 bases). This CDR3 spans 14 amino acids. V was trimmed by 3 bases and J by 2 bases, leaving 11 bases between them. Germline V gives CDR1 SGHRS, CDR2 YFSETQ. The CDR3 region is CASSSRGGNTEAFF. The CDR3 bases are TGCGCCAGCAGCTCGAGGGGGGGTAACACTGAAGCTTTCTTT.

This clonotype was found a few times. The chain couples TRBV19 to TRBJ2-7, with D perhaps matching TRBD2 (5 bases). The germline CDR1 and CDR2 sequences are LNHDA and SQIVND (reference sequence). The CDR3 is 15 residues long. The ends were cut back, 6 bases at V and 4 bases at J, with 19 bases in the middle. As DNA, the CDR3 is TGTGCCAGTAGCAACGCGGGCACCCCGCGGTACGAGCAGTACTTC. Its protein product is CASSNAGTPRYEQYF.

This chain joins TRBV29-1 and TRBJ2-7; 8 bases align to TRBD1. Germline-derived CDR1 and CDR2 are SQVTM and ANQGSEA. The CDR3 totals 13 residues. The V and J ends lost 1 base and 7 bases, in that order; junction bases with no gene match: 6. As DNA, the CDR3 is TGCAGCGTTGAAGGGGGACAGGTTTTGGAGCAGTACTTC. Its translation: CSVEGGQVLEQYF.

The chain is built from TRBV6-6 and TRBJ2-7; either TRBD1 or TRBD2 may supply D (5 bases each). Trimming took 8 bases from V and 7 from J, leaving 15 bases between them. The CDR3 totals 12 residues. Germline CDR1 MNHNY, CDR2 SVGAGI (reference sequence). The CDR3 loop reads CASSRVGPEQYF. CDR3 DNA sequence: TGTGCCAGCTCGAGGGTGGGGCCTGAGCAGTACTTC.

The sample holds a few counts of this clonotype. V gene TRBV5-1 combines with J gene TRBJ2-6; D unclear. The V gene's germline CDR1 is SGHRS and CDR2 YFSETQ. The V end lost 4 bases, the J end lost 0 bases, and 5 bases lay between the germline ends. This CDR3 contains 14 residues. The CDR3 loop reads CASSTRSGANVLTF. CDR3 nucleotide sequence: TGCGCCAGCAGCACCCGCTCTGGGGCCAACGTCCTGACTTTC.

This clonotype was recorded a few times. The V gene is TRBV29-1, the J gene TRBJ1-2; 7 bases agree with TRBD1. The CDR3 spans 11 residues. Per germline, CDR1 SQVTM and CDR2 ANQGSEA. V was pared by 6 bases and J by 11 bases, with 9 bases of the junction left unmatched. In nucleotides, the CDR3 is TGCAGCGTACGGGACAGCTTACCGTACACCTTC. Its translation: CSVRDSLPYTF.

The genes are TRBV29-1 and TRBJ2-3, with a tentative D call TRBD1 (6 bases). Trimming stripped 1 base from V and 3 bases from J, with 11 bases between. This CDR3 comprises 14 residues. Germline V gene data show CDR1 as SQVTM and CDR2 as ANQGSEA. In DNA, the CDR3 is TGCAGCGTTGAAGGTCCCGGACAGACAGATACGCAGTATTTT. It codes for CSVEGPGQTDTQYF.

This clonotype was picked up a small number of times. The rearrangement joins TRBV7-2 to TRBJ2-7; the match to TRBD2 covers 15 bases. Germline V gene data show CDR1 as SGHTA and CDR2 as FQGNSA. The J segment lost 2 bases and the V segment lost 5 bases, leaving 10 bases of the junction unmatched. The CDR3 is 18 amino acids. The CDR3 DNA follows: TGTGCCAGCAGCCCGGGACTAGCGGGAGGAGAAAACCCCTACGAGCAGTACTTC. It translates to CASSPGLAGGENPYEQYF.

This clonotype has a count of ten or more. The gene calls are TRBV10-3 and TRBJ2-3; D is unresolved. CDR3 length: 14 residues. Between the trimmed V and J ends, which lost 2 bases and 0 bases, there was a span of 6 bases. Germline V gene lookup returns CDR1 ENHRY and CDR2 SYGVKD. The CDR3 DNA reads as TGTGCCATCAGTGAGCCAGCTAGCACAGATACGCAGTATTTT. It specifies CAISEPASTDTQYF.

The chain combines TRBV2 with TRBJ2-5, with TRBD2 matching over 7 bases. Germline assignment: CDR1 SNHLY and CDR2 FYNNEI. The ends lost 8 bases at V and 4 bases at J; junction bases unmatched: 10. The CDR3 length is 14 residues. Here the CDR3 reads CASWSRELTETQYF. In DNA, the CDR3 is TGTGCCAGCTGGTCGCGGGAGTTGACAGAGACCCAGTACTTC. Using reference TRBV2 and TRBJ2-5 for the parts outside the CDR3, the full variable domain is EPEVTQTPSHQVTQMGQEVILRCVPISNHLYFYWYRQILGQKVEFLVSFYNNEISEKSEIFDDQFSVERPDGSNFTLKIRSTKLEDSAMYFCASWSRELTETQYFGPGTRLLVL.

This rearrangement joins TRBV12-3 or TRBV12-4 to TRBJ2-5; D is undetermined. This CDR3 has 13 residues. Trimming removed 2 bases from V and 2 bases from J, with 6 bases in between. For the CDR3, the DNA is TGTGCCAGCAGTTTATCCCAACAAGAGACCCAGTACTTC. This codes for CASSLSQQETQYF.

This clonotype was picked up one time. This chain links TRBV30 with TRBJ2-2; D is ambiguous. The CDR3 extends over 15 amino acids. In germline, CDR1 is GTSNPN, CDR2 SVGIG (reference sequence). V was clipped by 3 bases and J by 0 bases, with 11 bases between them. The CDR3 protein is CAWRRSVANTGELFF. In DNA form, the CDR3 reads TGTGCCTGGAGACGGAGCGTTGCGAACACCGGGGAGCTGTTTTTT.